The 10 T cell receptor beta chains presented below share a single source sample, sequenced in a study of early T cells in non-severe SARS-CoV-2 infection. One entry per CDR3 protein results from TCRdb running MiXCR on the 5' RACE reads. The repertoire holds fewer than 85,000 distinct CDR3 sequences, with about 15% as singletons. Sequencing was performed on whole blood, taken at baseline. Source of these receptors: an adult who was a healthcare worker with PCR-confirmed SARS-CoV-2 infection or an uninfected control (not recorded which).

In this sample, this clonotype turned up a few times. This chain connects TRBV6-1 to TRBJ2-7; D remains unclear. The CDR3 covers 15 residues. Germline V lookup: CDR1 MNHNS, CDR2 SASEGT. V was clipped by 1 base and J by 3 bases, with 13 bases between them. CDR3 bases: TGTGCCAGCAGTGAAGAGTCTGGGCGGATCTACGAGCAGTACTTC. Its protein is CASSEESGRIYEQYF.

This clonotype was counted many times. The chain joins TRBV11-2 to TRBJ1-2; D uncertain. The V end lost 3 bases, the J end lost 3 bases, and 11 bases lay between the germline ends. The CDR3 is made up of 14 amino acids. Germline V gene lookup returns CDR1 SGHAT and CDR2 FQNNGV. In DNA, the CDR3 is TGTGCCAGCAGCTTTATCGCAGCGGACTATGGCTACACCTTC. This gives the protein CASSFIAADYGYTF.

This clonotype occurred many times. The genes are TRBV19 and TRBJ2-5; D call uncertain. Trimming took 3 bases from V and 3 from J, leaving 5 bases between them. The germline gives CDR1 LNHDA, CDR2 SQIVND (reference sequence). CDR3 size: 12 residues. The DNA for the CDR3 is TGTGCCAGTAGTATTCGAGAAGAGACCCAGTACTTC. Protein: CASSIREETQYF.

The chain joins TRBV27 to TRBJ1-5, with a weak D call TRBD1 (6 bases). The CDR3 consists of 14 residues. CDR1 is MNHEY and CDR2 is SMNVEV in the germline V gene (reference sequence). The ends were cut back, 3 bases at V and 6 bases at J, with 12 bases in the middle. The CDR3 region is CASSLDSWGQPQHF. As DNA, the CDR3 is TGTGCCAGCAGTTTGGACAGTTGGGGTCAGCCCCAGCATTTT.

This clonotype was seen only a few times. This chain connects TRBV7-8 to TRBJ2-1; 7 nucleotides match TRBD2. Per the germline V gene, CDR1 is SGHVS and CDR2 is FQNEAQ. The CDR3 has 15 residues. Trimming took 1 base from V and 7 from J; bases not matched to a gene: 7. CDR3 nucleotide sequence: TGTGCCAGCAGCTTAGAGCGGGAATTGAGGAATGAGCAGTTCTTC. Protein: CASSLERELRNEQFF. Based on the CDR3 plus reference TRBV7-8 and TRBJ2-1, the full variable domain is GAGVSQSPRYKVAKRGQDVALRCDPISGHVSLFWYQQALGQGPEFLTYFQNEAQLDKSGLPSDRFFAERPEGSVSTLKIQRTQQEDSAVYLCASSLERELRNEQFFGPGTRLTVL.

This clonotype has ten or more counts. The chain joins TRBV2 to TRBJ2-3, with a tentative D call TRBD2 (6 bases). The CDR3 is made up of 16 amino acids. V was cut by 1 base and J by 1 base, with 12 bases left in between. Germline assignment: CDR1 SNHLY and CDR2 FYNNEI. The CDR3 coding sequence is TGTGCCAGCAGTGAAGGCGCGGGAAGGGGCACAGATACGCAGTATTTT. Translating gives CASSEGAGRGTDTQYF.

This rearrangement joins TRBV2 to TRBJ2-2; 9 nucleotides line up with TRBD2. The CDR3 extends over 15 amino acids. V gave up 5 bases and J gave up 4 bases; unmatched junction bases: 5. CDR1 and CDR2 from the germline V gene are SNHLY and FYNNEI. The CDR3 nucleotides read TGTGCCAGCAGTAGCGGGAGGTGGAGCACCGGGGAGCTGTTTTTT. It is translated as CASSSGRWSTGELFF.

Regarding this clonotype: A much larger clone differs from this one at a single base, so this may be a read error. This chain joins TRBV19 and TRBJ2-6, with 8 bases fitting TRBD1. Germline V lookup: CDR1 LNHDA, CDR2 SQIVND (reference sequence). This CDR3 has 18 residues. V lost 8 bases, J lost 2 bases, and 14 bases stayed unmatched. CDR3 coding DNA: TGTGCCAGTTGTGAACGGACAGGGAGGTTGACTGGGGCCAACGTCCTGACTTTC. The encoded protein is CASCERTGRLTGANVLTF.

CDR3 residues: CAISAINQPQHF. The DNA of the CDR3 is TGTGCCATCAGCGCCATTAATCAGCCCCAGCATTTT. The chain has TRBV10-3 and TRBJ1-5; D call uncertain. This CDR3 region has 12 residues. Germline CDR1 and CDR2: ENHRY and SYGVKD. With 6 bases removed from V and 4 bases from J, the gap between germline ends came to 7 bases.

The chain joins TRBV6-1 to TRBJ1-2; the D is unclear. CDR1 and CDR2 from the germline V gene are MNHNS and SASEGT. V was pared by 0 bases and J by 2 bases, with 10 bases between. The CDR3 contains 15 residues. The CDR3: CASSEAGNRNYGYTF. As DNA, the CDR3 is TGTGCCAGCAGTGAAGCAGGGAACCGAAACTATGGCTACACCTTC.